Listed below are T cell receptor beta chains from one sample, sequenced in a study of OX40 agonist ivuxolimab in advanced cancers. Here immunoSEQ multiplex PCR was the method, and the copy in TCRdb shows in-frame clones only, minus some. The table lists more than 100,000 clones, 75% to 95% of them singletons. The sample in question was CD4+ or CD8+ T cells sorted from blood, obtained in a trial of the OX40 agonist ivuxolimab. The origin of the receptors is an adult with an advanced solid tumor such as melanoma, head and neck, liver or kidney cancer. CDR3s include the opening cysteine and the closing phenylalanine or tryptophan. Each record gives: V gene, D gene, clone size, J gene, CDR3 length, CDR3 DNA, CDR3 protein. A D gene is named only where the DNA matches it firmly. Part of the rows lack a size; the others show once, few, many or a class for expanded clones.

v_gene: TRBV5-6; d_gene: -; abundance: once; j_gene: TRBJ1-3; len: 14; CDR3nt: TGTGCCAGCAGCTGGGGGGTTTCTGGAAACACCATATATTTT; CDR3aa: CASSWGVSGNTIYF
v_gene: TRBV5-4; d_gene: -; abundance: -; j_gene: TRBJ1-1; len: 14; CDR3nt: TGTGCCAGCAGCCCTGACACGAAGAACACTGAAGCTTTCTTT; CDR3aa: CASSPDTKNTEAFF
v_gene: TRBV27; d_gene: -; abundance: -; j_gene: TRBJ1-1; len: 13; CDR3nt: TGTGCCAGCCACCACAGGGAGTACACTGAAGCTTTCTTT; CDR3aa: CASHHREYTEAFF
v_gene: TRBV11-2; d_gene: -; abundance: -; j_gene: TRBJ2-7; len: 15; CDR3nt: TGTGCCAGCAGCTTAGAAGCTGAAAGCTCCTACGAGCAGTACTTC; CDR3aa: CASSLEAESSYEQYF
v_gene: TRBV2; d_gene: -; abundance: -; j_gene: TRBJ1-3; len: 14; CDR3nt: TGTGCCAGCACCGAAGGGTTCTCTGGAAACACCATATATTTT; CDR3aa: CASTEGFSGNTIYF
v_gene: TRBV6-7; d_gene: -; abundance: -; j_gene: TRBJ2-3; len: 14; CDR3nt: TGTGCCGGAACCAGGGACGGCTGCACAGATACGCAGTATTTT; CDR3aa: CAGTRDGCTDTQYF
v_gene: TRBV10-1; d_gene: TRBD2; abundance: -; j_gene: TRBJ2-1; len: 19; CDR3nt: TGCGCCAGCAGTGATTGGTGGACTAGCGGGAGGGCCTTCTACAATGAGCAGTTCTTC; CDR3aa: CASSDWWTSGRAFYNEQFF
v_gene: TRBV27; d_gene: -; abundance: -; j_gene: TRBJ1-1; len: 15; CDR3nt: TGTGCCAGCAATTCTTATGGCGGCGAGGGGACTGAAGCTTTCTTT; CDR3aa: CASNSYGGEGTEAFF
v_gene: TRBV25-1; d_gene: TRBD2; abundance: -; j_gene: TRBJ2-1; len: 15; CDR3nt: TGTGCCAGCAGTGGCGGTCGGGACTATCTGAATGAGCAGTTCTTC; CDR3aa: CASSGGRDYLNEQFF
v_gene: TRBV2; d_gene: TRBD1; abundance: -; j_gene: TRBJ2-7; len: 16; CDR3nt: TGTGCCAGCAGCTCGAGAAGGACAGGTATCTCCTACGAGCAGTACTTC; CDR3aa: CASSSRRTGISYEQYF
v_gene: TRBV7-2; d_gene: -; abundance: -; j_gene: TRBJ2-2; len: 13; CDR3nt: TGTGCCAGCAGCTTAGTCCGGGCCGGGGAGCTGTTTTTT; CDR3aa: CASSLVRAGELFF
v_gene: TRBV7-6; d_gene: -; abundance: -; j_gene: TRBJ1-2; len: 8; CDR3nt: TGTGCCAGCAGCTTGTACACCTTC; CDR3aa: CASSLYTF
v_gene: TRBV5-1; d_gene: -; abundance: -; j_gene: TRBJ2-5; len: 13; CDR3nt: TGCGCCAGCAGCTTGGCAGGGTCGGAGACCCAGTACTTC; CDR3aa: CASSLAGSETQYF
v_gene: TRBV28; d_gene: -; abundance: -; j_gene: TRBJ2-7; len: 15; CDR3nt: TGTGCCAGCACTTTCCGGACAGTCCCGGACGACGAGCAGTACTTC; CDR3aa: CASTFRTVPDDEQYF
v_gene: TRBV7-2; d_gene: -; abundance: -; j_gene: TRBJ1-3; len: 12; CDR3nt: TGTGCCAGCAGCTTAGGTTTAAACACCATATATTTT; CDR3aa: CASSLGLNTIYF
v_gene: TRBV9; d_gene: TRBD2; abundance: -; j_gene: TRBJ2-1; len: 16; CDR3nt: TGTGCCAGCAGCGTAGGGTCTAGCGGACACTACAATGAGCAGTTCTTC; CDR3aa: CASSVGSSGHYNEQFF
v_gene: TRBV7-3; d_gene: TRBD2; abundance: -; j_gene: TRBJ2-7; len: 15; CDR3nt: TGTGCCAGCAGCTTGACTAGCGGGGGCCCCTACGAGCAGTACTTC; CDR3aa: CASSLTSGGPYEQYF
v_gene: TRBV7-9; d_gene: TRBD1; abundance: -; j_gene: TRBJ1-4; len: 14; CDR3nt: TGTGCCAGCAGTACCGGGACAGGGGATGAAAAACTGTTTTTT; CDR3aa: CASSTGTGDEKLFF
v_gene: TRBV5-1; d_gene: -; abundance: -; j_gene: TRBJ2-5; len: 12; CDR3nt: TGCGCCAGCCGACAGGGAGGGGAGACCCAGTACTTC; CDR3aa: CASRQGGETQYF
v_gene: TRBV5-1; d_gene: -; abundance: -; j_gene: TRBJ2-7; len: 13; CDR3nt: TGCGCCAGCAGCTCCGACATCAGCTACGAGCAGTACTTC; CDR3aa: CASSSDISYEQYF
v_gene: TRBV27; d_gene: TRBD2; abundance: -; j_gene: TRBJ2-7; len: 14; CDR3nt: TGTGCCAGCAGTTTAGGGCGGGAGAGCAACGAGCAGTACTTC; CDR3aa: CASSLGRESNEQYF
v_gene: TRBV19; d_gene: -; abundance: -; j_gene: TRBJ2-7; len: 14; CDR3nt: TGTGCCAGTAGTAAATACACGAGCTCCTACGAGCAGTACTTC; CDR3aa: CASSKYTSSYEQYF
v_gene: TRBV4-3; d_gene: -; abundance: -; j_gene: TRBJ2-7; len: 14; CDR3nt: TGCGCCAGCAGCCAATCGGACGGAACCTACGAGCAGTACTTC; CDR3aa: CASSQSDGTYEQYF
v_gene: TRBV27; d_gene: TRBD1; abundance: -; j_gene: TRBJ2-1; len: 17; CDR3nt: TGTGCCAGCAGTTCCACACCGACAGGGGGAGCCTACAATGAGCAGTTCTTC; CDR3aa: CASSSTPTGGAYNEQFF
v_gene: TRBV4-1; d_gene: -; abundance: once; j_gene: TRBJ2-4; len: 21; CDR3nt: TGCGCCAGCAGCCAAGGTTTTGTCCCCGGTCGGGCGCGGATTGCCAAAAACATTCAGTACTTC; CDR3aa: CASSQGFVPGRARIAKNIQYF
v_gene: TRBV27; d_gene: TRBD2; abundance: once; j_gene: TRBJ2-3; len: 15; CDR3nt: TGTGCCAGCAGTTTTCTAAGCGGGATTCCAGATACGCAGTATTTT; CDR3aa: CASSFLSGIPDTQYF
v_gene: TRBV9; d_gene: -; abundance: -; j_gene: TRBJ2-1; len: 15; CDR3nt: TGTGCCAGCAGCGTAGACACAGGCCCCTACAATGAGCAGTTCTTC; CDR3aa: CASSVDTGPYNEQFF
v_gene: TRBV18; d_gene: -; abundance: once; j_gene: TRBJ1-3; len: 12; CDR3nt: TGTGCCAGCTCGACGGCGAGAAACACCATATATTTT; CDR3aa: CASSTARNTIYF